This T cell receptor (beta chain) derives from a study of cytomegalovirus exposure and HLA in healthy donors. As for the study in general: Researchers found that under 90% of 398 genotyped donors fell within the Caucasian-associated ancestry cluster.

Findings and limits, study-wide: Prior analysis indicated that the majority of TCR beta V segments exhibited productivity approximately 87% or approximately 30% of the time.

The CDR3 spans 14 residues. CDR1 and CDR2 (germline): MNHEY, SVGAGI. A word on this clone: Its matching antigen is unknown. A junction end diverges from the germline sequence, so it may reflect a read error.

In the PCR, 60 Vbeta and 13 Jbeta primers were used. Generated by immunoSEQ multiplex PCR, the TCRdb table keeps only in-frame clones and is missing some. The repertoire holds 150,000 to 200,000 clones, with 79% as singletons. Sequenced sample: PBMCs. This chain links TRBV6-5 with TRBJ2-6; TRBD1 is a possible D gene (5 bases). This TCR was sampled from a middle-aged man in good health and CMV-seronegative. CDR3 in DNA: TGTGCCAGCAGTCTGTCGGTTGGGGCCAACGTCCCGACTTTC. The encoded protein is CASSLSVGANVPTF.